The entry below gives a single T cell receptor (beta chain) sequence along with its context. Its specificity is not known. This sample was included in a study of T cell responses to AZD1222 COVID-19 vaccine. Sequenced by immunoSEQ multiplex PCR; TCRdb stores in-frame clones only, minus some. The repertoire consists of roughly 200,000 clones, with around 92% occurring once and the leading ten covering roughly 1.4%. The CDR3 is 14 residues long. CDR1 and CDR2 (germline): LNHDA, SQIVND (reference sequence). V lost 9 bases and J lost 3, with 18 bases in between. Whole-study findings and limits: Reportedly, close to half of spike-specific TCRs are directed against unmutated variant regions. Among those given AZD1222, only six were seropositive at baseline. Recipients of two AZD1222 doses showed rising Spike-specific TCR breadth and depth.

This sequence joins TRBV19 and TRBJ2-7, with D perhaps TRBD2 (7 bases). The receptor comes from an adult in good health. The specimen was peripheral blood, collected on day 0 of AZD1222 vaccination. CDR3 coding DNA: TGTGCCAGCACAGGGAGGGGCGAATACTACGAGCAGTACTTC. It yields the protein CASTGRGEYYEQYF.